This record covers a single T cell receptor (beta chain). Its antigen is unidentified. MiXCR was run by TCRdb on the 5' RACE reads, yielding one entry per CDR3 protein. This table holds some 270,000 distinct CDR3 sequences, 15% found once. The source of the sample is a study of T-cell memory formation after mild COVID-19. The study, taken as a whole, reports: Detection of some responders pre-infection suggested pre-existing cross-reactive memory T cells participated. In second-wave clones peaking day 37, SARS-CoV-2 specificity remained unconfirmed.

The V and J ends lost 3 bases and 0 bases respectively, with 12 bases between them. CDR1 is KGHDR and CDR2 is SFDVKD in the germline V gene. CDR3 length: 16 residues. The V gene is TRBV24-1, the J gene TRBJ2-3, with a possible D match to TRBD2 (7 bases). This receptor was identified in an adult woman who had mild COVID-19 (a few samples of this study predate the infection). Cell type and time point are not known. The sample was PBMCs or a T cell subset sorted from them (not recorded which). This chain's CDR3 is CATSDPGGQSTDTQYF. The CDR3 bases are TGTGCCACCAGTGATCCGGGGGGACAAAGCACAGATACGCAGTATTTT.